Reported below is one T cell receptor (beta chain). Antigen unknown. Authors' data handling: CDR3 was compared across clinicopathological groups, and the resulting differences were used to build a distant-metastasis classifier for papillary thyroid cancer. Using MiXCR, TCRdb reanalyzed the PCR reads. These V and J calls originate from TCRdb's pipeline instead of the authors' own analysis. The sample lists thousands of clones, roughly 25% occurring once. This entry comes from a study of metastatic and nonmetastatic thyroid tumors. About the research overall: It was across blood and tumor or nodule tissue from malignant and benign thyroid patients that repertoires were compared.

Trimming left V 8 bases short and J 0 bases short, with 11 bases between. The CDR3 totals 13 residues. The germline V gene has CDR1 MNHNS and CDR2 SASEGT. Every patient was untreated before thyroid surgery. General study results and limits: In blood and tumor, TCR beta diversity was reportedly significantly higher in malignant thyroid tumors than in benign nodules.

The source of this sequence is a female donor with papillary thyroid cancer or a benign thyroid nodule (not recorded which). Some clones in this sample may be carry-over from other donors' samples. V gene TRBV6-1 combines with J gene TRBJ2-7; no firm D call. The sample consisted of tumor tissue. The CDR3 DNA reads TGTGCCAGCGTAGGTCGAAGCTCCTACGAGCAGTACTTC. Its translation is CASVGRSSYEQYF.